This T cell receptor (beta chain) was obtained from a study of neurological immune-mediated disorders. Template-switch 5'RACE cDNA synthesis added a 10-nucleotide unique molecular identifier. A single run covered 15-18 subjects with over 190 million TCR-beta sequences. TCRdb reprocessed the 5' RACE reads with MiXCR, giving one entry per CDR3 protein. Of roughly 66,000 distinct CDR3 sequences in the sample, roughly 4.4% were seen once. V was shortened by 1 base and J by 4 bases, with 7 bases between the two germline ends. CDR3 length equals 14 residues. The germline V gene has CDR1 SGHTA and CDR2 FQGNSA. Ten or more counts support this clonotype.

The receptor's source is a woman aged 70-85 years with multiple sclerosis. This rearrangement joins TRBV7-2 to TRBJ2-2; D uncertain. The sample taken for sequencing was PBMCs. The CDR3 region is CASSLGYSTGELFF. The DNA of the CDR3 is TGTGCCAGCAGCTTAGGCTACAGCACCGGGGAGCTGTTTTTT. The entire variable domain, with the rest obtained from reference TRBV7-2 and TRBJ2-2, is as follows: GAGVSQSPSNKVTEKGKDVELRCDPISGHTALYWYRQSLGQGLEFLIYFQGNSAPDKSGLPSDRFSAERTGGSVSTLTIQRTQQEDSAVYLCASSLGYSTGELFFGEGSRLTVL.